Described below is a single T cell receptor (beta chain) sequence and its context. It was with random hexamers that roughly 0.5 to 1 ug RNA was reverse transcribed. Each CDR3 protein is one row after TCRdb ran MiXCR on the immunoSEQ multiplex PCR reads. The sample has around 280,000 distinct CDR3 sequences, 70% to 90% seen once. The sample comes from a study of CD8 T cells in Susac syndrome. FACS was used to enrich TEMRA cells, whereas the CD8+ and CD4+ T cells were obtained by negative isolation. Material for sequencing was CD8+ T cells from PBMCs. The sequence was obtained from a human donor with multiple sclerosis.

The CDR3 region is CASRALAGANIQYF. CDR3 bases: TGTGCCAGCAGGGCTCTAGCGGGGGCAAACATTCAGTACTTC. The genes are TRBV28 and TRBJ2-4, with 10 bases fitting TRBD2. Trimming removed 6 bases from V and 6 bases from J; junction bases left unmatched: 5. Germline V gene data show CDR1 as MDHEN and CDR2 as SYDVKM. The CDR3 extends over 14 amino acids.